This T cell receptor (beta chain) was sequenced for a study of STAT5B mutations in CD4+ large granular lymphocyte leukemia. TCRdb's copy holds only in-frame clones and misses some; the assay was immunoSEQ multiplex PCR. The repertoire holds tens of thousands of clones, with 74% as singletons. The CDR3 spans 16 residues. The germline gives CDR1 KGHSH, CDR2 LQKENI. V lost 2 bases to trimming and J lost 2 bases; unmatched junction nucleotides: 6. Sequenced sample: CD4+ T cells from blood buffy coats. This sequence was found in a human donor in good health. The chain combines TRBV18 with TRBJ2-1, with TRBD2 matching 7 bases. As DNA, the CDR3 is TGTGCCAGCTCACCATATGGGCGGGAGACCTACAATGAGCAGTTCTTC. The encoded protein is CASSPYGRETYNEQFF.